Listed here are 27 T cell receptor beta chains from one sample, sequenced in a study of OX40 agonist ivuxolimab in advanced cancers. Repertoires were generated with immunoSEQ multiplex PCR, while TCRdb's copy carries only in-frame clones and drops some. The sample has tens of thousands of clones; around 92% are singletons. The sample was CD4+ or CD8+ T cells sorted from blood, taken in a trial of the OX40 agonist ivuxolimab. These receptors originate from an adult with an advanced solid tumor such as melanoma, head and neck, liver or kidney cancer.

The chain uses TRBV7-6 and TRBJ2-3, with no clear D. Trimming shortened V by 1 base and J by 2 bases, and 7 bases separated the two germline ends. The CDR3 runs to 14 residues. CDR1 SGHVS and CDR2 FNYEAQ come from the germline V gene. The CDR3 nucleotides are TGTGCCAGCAGCTTAGACGGTATCACAGATACGCAGTATTTT. This codes for CASSLDGITDTQYF.

This chain links TRBV13 with TRBJ2-7; 7 bases are shared with TRBD1. The CDR3 is 11 residues long. The junction had 2 bases not matched to a gene; V was cut back by 6 bases and J by 6 bases. CDR1 and CDR2 (germline): PRHDT, FYEKMQ (reference sequence). Here the CDR3 DNA reads TGTGCCAGCAGTCCAGGGGGCGAGCAGTACTTC. Its protein is CASSPGGEQYF.

The chain has TRBV29-1 and TRBJ2-1, with D maybe TRBD1 (6 bases). Germline V gives CDR1 SQVTM, CDR2 ANQGSEA. V gave up 6 bases and J gave up 5 bases, with 11 bases separating them. There are 12 residues in the CDR3. The CDR3 spells CSVRDTHNEQFF. In DNA form, the CDR3 reads TGCAGCGTAAGGGACACTCACAATGAGCAGTTCTTC.

J is TRBJ1-4 and V is TRBV25-1; D remains ambiguous. V lost 1 base, J lost 4 bases, and 4 bases lay in between. The CDR3 extends over 13 amino acids. Germline V gives CDR1 MGHDK, CDR2 SYGVNS. The CDR3 protein is CASSESRNEKLFF. The CDR3, as DNA: TGTGCCAGCAGTGAATCCCGTAATGAAAAACTGTTTTTT.

The chain has TRBV19 and TRBJ1-1, with D perhaps matching TRBD1 (6 bases). Trimming pared 7 bases from V and 4 bases from J, leaving 16 bases between. Germline assignment: CDR1 LNHDA and CDR2 SQIVND (reference sequence). The CDR3 has 14 amino acids. This CDR3 reads CASTFLVGATEAFF. As DNA, the CDR3 is TGTGCCAGTACCTTTCTGGTGGGGGCCACTGAAGCTTTCTTT.

This chain connects TRBV4-2 to TRBJ2-4; 10 bases agree with TRBD1. The CDR3 is 15 residues long. V lost 0 bases and J lost 4; bases outside the gene matches: 0. Germline CDR1 LGHNA, CDR2 YNFKEQ. In nucleotides, the CDR3 is TGTGCCAGCAGCCAAGAGGACAGGGGGAAAAACATTCAGTACTTC. The encoded protein is CASSQEDRGKNIQYF.

This clone was recorded a few times. The J gene is TRBJ1-6, the V gene TRBV9; 8 bases line up with TRBD1. Germline V gene sequence: CDR1 SGDLS, CDR2 YYNGEE. V trimming: 3 bases; J trimming: 10 bases; junction bases outside the gene matches: 3. This CDR3 spans 13 amino acids. The CDR3 is CASSAGQGSPLHF. The CDR3 DNA sequence: TGTGCCAGCAGCGCAGGACAGGGATCACCCCTCCACTTT.

DNA for the CDR3: TGTGCCAGCAGCTTAGCGGGCCTTTCCTACGAGCAGTACTTC. It yields the protein CASSLAGLSYEQYF. The genes are TRBV7-8 and TRBJ2-7, with D uncertain. V lost 0 bases and J 1 base, leaving 7 bases between the germline ends. Looked up from germline, CDR1 is SGHVS and CDR2 is FQNEAQ. The CDR3 is 14 residues long.

CDR3 region: CASRDSGYTF. The CDR3 DNA sequence: TGTGCCAGCAGGGACAGTGGCTACACCTTC. J is TRBJ1-2 and V is TRBV6-5; D possibly corresponds to TRBD1 (6 bases). V lost 6 bases to trimming and J lost 7 bases, with 6 bases between them. Germline lookup yields CDR1 MNHEY and CDR2 SVGAGI. The CDR3 sequence is 10 residues long.

The chain uses TRBV14 and TRBJ2-2; the match to TRBD1 covers 7 bases. CDR1 and CDR2 from the germline V gene are SGHDN and FVKESK. Trimming removed 4 bases from V and 4 bases from J; junction bases left unmatched: 3. This CDR3 has 14 amino acids. DNA for the CDR3: TGTGCCAGCAGCCTCACAGGGGCCACCGGGGAGCTGTTTTTT. Its protein is CASSLTGATGELFF. Full variable domain (rest looked up from reference TRBV14 and TRBJ2-2): EAGVTQFPSHSVIEKGQTVTLRCDPISGHDNLYWYRRVMGKEIKFLLHFVKESKQDESGMPNNRFLAERTGGTYSTLKVQPAELEDSGVYFCASSLTGATGELFFGEGSRLTVL.

V usage is TRBV7-8 and J usage is TRBJ2-1, with 7 bases that match TRBD2. Germline CDR1 SGHVS, CDR2 FQNEAQ. The CDR3 sequence is 15 residues long. V shed 1 base and J 4 bases; nucleotides not matched to a gene: 4. The CDR3, as DNA: TGTGCCAGCAGCTTAGGCGGGGGACTTTACAATGAGCAGTTCTTC. It yields the protein CASSLGGGLYNEQFF. The full variable domain, in which reference TRBV7-8 and TRBJ2-1 provide the parts outside the CDR3, is GAGVSQSPRYKVAKRGQDVALRCDPISGHVSLFWYQQALGQGPEFLTYFQNEAQLDKSGLPSDRFFAERPEGSVSTLKIQRTQQEDSAVYLCASSLGGGLYNEQFFGPGTRLTVL.

V and J are TRBV7-9 and TRBJ2-7; weak D call: TRBD2 (5 bases). V was trimmed by 4 bases and J by 1 base, leaving 8 bases between them. Germline V gene sequence: CDR1 SEHNR, CDR2 FQNEAQ (reference sequence). This CDR3 contains 13 residues. The CDR3 sequence: CASSSGISYEQYF. The CDR3 DNA follows: TGTGCCAGCAGCTCCGGGATATCCTACGAGCAGTACTTC.

The chain carries TRBV4-2 and TRBJ2-1; D may be TRBD1 (5 bases). The germline V gene has CDR1 LGHNA and CDR2 YNFKEQ. V dropped 1 base and J dropped 7 bases, with 14 bases sitting between them. The CDR3 totals 15 residues. CDR3 sequence reads: CASSQAGAVGNEQFF. Here the CDR3 DNA reads TGTGCCAGCAGCCAAGCTGGGGCGGTGGGAAATGAGCAGTTCTTC.

This sequence joins TRBV7-6 and TRBJ1-5; TRBD1 matches 7 bases. Trimming took 1 base from V and 6 from J; bases not matched to a gene: 9. The germline CDR1 and CDR2 sequences are SGHVS and FNYEAQ. The CDR3 contains 16 residues. DNA of the CDR3: TGTGCCAGCAGCTTAGGACAGGGAGGGGCGGGTCAGCCCCAGCATTTT. Residues: CASSLGQGGAGQPQHF.

The chain employs TRBV7-9 and TRBJ1-2, with D perhaps matching TRBD1 (6 bases). Germline V gives CDR1 SEHNR, CDR2 FQNEAQ (reference sequence). This CDR3 comprises 15 residues. Trimming stripped 3 bases from V and 2 bases from J, with 13 bases between. CDR3 protein: CASSFQGFGNYGYTF. The CDR3 bases are TGTGCCAGCAGCTTCCAGGGGTTTGGGAACTATGGCTACACCTTC.

V usage is TRBV14 and J usage is TRBJ2-7; tentative D call: TRBD2 (5 bases). This CDR3 comprises 16 residues. CDR1 and CDR2 (germline): SGHDN, FVKESK. Trimming cost V 1 base and J 5 bases, with 18 bases left between them. The CDR3 DNA reads TGTGCCAGCAGCCAAGCGCTCATAGCGAGCCCTGACGAGCAGTACTTC. This gives the protein CASSQALIASPDEQYF.

The chain is built from TRBV5-1 and TRBJ2-5, with unresolved D. The V end lost 5 bases, the J end lost 2 bases, and 13 bases lay between the germline ends. CDR1 and CDR2 (germline): SGHRS, YFSETQ. The CDR3 runs to 14 residues. CDR3 protein: CASSPEAMQETQYF. DNA of the CDR3: TGCGCCAGCAGTCCGGAAGCGATGCAAGAGACCCAGTACTTC. The variable domain in full, completed from reference TRBV5-1 and TRBJ2-5, reads KAGVTQTPRYLIKTRGQQVTLSCSPISGHRSVSWYQQTPGQGLQFLFEYFSETQRNKGNFPGRFSGRQFSNSRSEMNVSTLELGDSALYLCASSPEAMQETQYFGPGTRLLVL.

The chain employs TRBV6-5 and TRBJ2-2; D ambiguous. Trimming took off 0 bases at V and 1 base at J, with 9 bases between the two ends. CDR3 length: 16 amino acids. Germline values: CDR1 MNHEY, CDR2 SVGAGI. CDR3 DNA: TGTGCCAGCAGTTACTCGACTGTGGGGAACACCGGGGAGCTGTTTTTT. Amino acids: CASSYSTVGNTGELFF.

The chain carries TRBV15 and TRBJ2-6; 8 bases are a match to TRBD1. Trimming at V came to 3 bases and at J to 3 bases, leaving 4 bases not matched to a gene. Germline assignment: CDR1 LNHNV and CDR2 YYDKDF (reference sequence). The CDR3 length is 16 residues. CDR3 sequence (DNA): TGTGCCACCAGCAGGCCGACAGGGGTTGGGGCCAACGTCCTGACTTTC. Translation gives CATSRPTGVGANVLTF.

The gene calls are TRBV11-2 and TRBJ2-1; 10 nucleotides match TRBD1. Trimming removed 5 bases from V and 2 bases from J; junction bases left unmatched: 0. The CDR3 totals 14 residues. Germline values: CDR1 SGHAT, CDR2 FQNNGV. This CDR3 is CASSGTGAYNEQFF. The CDR3 DNA reads TGTGCCAGCAGCGGGACAGGGGCCTACAATGAGCAGTTCTTC.

The J gene is TRBJ2-7, the V gene TRBV18; TRBD1 aligns across 9 bases. This CDR3 is 14 amino acids long. CDR1 and CDR2 from the germline V gene are KGHSH and LQKENI. With V trimmed by 8 bases and J by 5 bases, 10 bases remained unmatched. Written as DNA, the CDR3 is TGTGCCAGCCGAACAGGGGGCTTGGTCCACGAGCAGTACTTC. Encoded protein: CASRTGGLVHEQYF.

This chain connects TRBV19 to TRBJ1-4; unclear D gene. Trimming shortened V by 3 bases and J by 7 bases, and 18 bases separated the two germline ends. The CDR3 has 16 amino acids. In germline, CDR1 is LNHDA, CDR2 SQIVND (reference sequence). CDR3 coding DNA: TGTGCCAGTAGTATTGGGCGTGGAGCCGCGGGTGAAAAACTGTTTTTT. Amino acid sequence: CASSIGRGAAGEKLFF.

The CDR3 DNA sequence: TGTGCCAGCACCTTCGGGACAGGAGGGCTCAATGAGCAGTTCTTC. As protein: CASTFGTGGLNEQFF. The V and J genes are TRBV6-5 and TRBJ2-1; 8 bases align to TRBD1. The germline CDR1 and CDR2 sequences are MNHEY and SVGAGI. Trimming removed 7 bases from V and 6 bases from J; junction bases left unmatched: 11. This CDR3 has 15 amino acids.

The V call is TRBV11-2, the J call TRBJ1-3; D remains unclear. Trimming took 1 base from V and 0 from J, leaving 7 bases between them. Per germline, CDR1 SGHAT and CDR2 FQNNGV. There are 15 residues in the CDR3. The CDR3 DNA follows: TGTGCCAGCAGCTTAGCACCTACCTCTGGAAACACCATATATTTT. Encoded protein: CASSLAPTSGNTIYF.

The chain links TRBV7-3 to TRBJ2-5; D possibly corresponds to TRBD1 (5 bases). V dropped 5 bases and J dropped 5 bases, with 9 bases sitting between them. This CDR3 has 12 amino acids. Germline loops: CDR1 SGHTA, CDR2 FQGTGA. For the CDR3, the DNA is TGTGCCAGCAGCAAAGGGGATGAGACCCAGTACTTC. Translating gives CASSKGDETQYF.

The chain employs TRBV27 and TRBJ2-7, with a tentative D call TRBD2 (5 bases). With 0 bases removed from V and 5 bases from J, the gap between germline ends came to 11 bases. The CDR3 loop spans 14 amino acids. Germline V gene sequence: CDR1 MNHEY, CDR2 SMNVEV (reference sequence). The CDR3 DNA reads TGTGCCAGCAGTTTATCGCGAGGGTTCAACGAGCAGTACTTC. It specifies CASSLSRGFNEQYF.

The chain carries TRBV4-3 and TRBJ1-2; D not resolved. The V and J ends lost 0 bases and 3 bases respectively, with 14 bases between them. The CDR3 covers 16 residues. CDR1 and CDR2 from the germline V gene are LGHNA and YSLEER. CDR3 DNA: TGCGCCAGCAGCCAAGACCGAAAAGACGGATACTATGGCTACACCTTC. The encoded protein is CASSQDRKDGYYGYTF.